Presented here are 27 T cell receptor beta chains from one specimen sequenced in a study of Graves' ophthalmopathy and Graves' hyperthyroidism. The authors amplified TCR beta CDR3 regions, and they did so from RNA transcripts for repertoire sequencing. The authors performed first-round RT-PCR with HTBI primers and then a second-round multiplex PCR. TCRdb redid the calling of the multiplex PCR reads with MiXCR, one entry per CDR3 protein. In the table there are 600,000 to 650,000 distinct CDR3 sequences, about 20% of which are singletons. The sequenced material came from peripheral blood. These receptors came from a woman between 18 and 29 years old with stable Graves' hyperthyroidism. Some clones in this sample may be carry-over from other donors' samples.

This clonotype has ten or more counts. The chain couples TRBV2 to TRBJ2-5, with D unresolved. The CDR3 is 14 amino acids. V shed 8 bases and J shed 1 base, with 14 bases lying between them. Germline V gene data show CDR1 as SNHLY and CDR2 as FYNNEI. The CDR3 loop reads CASLRQSAQETQYF. For the CDR3, the DNA is TGTGCCAGCCTACGACAAAGCGCCCAAGAGACCCAGTACTTC.

This clonotype was picked up many times. The chain uses TRBV11-1 and TRBJ1-2; D remains ambiguous. Trimming shortened V by 1 base and J by 8 bases, and 20 bases separated the two germline ends. CDR3 size: 16 residues. Per the germline V gene, CDR1 is SGHAT and CDR2 is FQDESV (reference sequence). DNA for the CDR3: TGTGCCAGCAGCTTAGGTTCGTCGAGGGTTAGTTTCGGCTACACCTTC. It yields the protein CASSLGSSRVSFGYTF.

This clonotype has at least ten counts. V gene TRBV29-1 combines with J gene TRBJ1-5; TRBD1 matches 8 bases. CDR1 is SQVTM, CDR2 ANQGSEA, per germline. The CDR3 totals 13 residues. The J segment lost 2 bases and the V segment lost 6 bases, leaving 3 bases of the junction unmatched. The CDR3 here is CSVDRAGNQPQHF. Written as DNA, the CDR3 is TGCAGCGTGGACAGGGCGGGCAATCAGCCCCAGCATTTT. The whole variable domain, filled in from reference TRBV29-1 and TRBJ1-5, reads SAVISQKPSRDICQRGTSLTIQCQVDSQVTMMFWYRQQPGQSLTLIATANQGSEATYESGFVIDKFPISRPNLTFSTLTVSNMSPEDSSIYLCSVDRAGNQPQHFGDGTRLSIL.

This clonotype was counted many times. The chain uses TRBV7-2 and TRBJ2-5, with a possible D match to TRBD2 (6 bases). Germline CDR1 and CDR2: SGHTA and FQGNSA. This CDR3 region has 15 residues. Trimming took off 5 bases at V and 4 bases at J, with 17 bases between the two ends. Here the CDR3 DNA reads TGTGCCAGCAGCCCCCAACCAGCGCGGGGAGAGACCCAGTACTTC. This sequence encodes CASSPQPARGETQYF.

In its sample, this clonotype was seen many times. The chain employs TRBV5-1 and TRBJ2-7, with D uncertain. Germline loops: CDR1 SGHRS, CDR2 YFSETQ. The CDR3 consists of 13 residues. V lost 3 bases and J 6 bases, leaving 13 bases between the germline ends. For the CDR3, the DNA is TGCGCCAGCAGCTGGCAGGAGTCAGGCGAGCAGTACTTC. Protein: CASSWQESGEQYF.

This CDR3 is CASSLQTSWPLQETQYF. The CDR3 DNA reads as TGCGCCAGCAGCCTCCAAACTTCATGGCCACTCCAAGAGACCCAGTACTTC. The chain couples TRBV4-1 to TRBJ2-5; no firm D call. V gave up 4 bases and J gave up 1 base, with 19 bases separating them. There are 17 residues in the CDR3. Germline CDR1 reads MGHRA; CDR2 reads YSYEKL.

This clonotype was seen at least ten times. CDR3 coding DNA: TGTGCCAGCAGCTTAGTCTATTCGGCAGCTAACACCGGGGAGCTGTTTTTT. Its translation is CASSLVYSAANTGELFF. The gene calls are TRBV11-2 and TRBJ2-2; D unclear. In germline, CDR1 is SGHAT, CDR2 FQNNGV. V lost 1 base, J lost 2 bases, and 14 bases lay in between. The CDR3 covers 17 residues.

This clonotype was seen more than once but under ten times. This chain connects TRBV2 to TRBJ2-7, with D perhaps matching TRBD1 or TRBD2 (6 bases each). The CDR3 extends over 13 amino acids. V was shortened by 8 bases and J by 8 bases, with 19 bases between the two germline ends. CDR1 and CDR2 (germline): SNHLY, FYNNEI. CDR3 nucleotides: TGTGCCAGCTTAGGGGGGACTGAAAGCAAGCAGTACTTC. This gives the protein CASLGGTESKQYF. The entire variable domain, with the rest obtained from reference TRBV2 and TRBJ2-7, is as follows: EPEVTQTPSHQVTQMGQEVILRCVPISNHLYFYWYRQILGQKVEFLVSFYNNEISEKSEIFDDQFSVERPDGSNFTLKIRSTKLEDSAMYFCASLGGTESKQYFGPGTRLTVT.

This clonotype has at least ten counts. This sequence joins TRBV2 and TRBJ1-2; 7 bases are shared with TRBD1. The V and J ends lost 6 bases and 2 bases, in that order; junction bases with no gene match: 6. The CDR3 is made up of 14 amino acids. Germline-derived CDR1 and CDR2 are SNHLY and FYNNEI. The CDR3 bases are TGTGCCAGCAGCAGACAGGGCAGGAACTATGGCTACACCTTC. This sequence encodes CASSRQGRNYGYTF. The full variable domain, in which reference TRBV2 and TRBJ1-2 provide the parts outside the CDR3, is EPEVTQTPSHQVTQMGQEVILRCVPISNHLYFYWYRQILGQKVEFLVSFYNNEISEKSEIFDDQFSVERPDGSNFTLKIRSTKLEDSAMYFCASSRQGRNYGYTFGSGTRLTVV.

This clonotype was seen a few times. This sequence joins TRBV11-2 and TRBJ2-1, with 10 bases aligning to TRBD2. Germline assignment: CDR1 SGHAT and CDR2 FQNNGV. The CDR3 has 16 amino acids. J lost 6 bases, V lost 6 bases, and 11 bases had no gene match. The DNA for the CDR3 is TGTGCCAGCAGTTATCCTAGCGGGGGCCCTTCCAATGAGCAGTTCTTC. This codes for CASSYPSGGPSNEQFF. Based on the CDR3 plus reference TRBV11-2 and TRBJ2-1, the full variable domain is EAGVAQSPRYKIIEKRQSVAFWCNPISGHATLYWYQQILGQGPKLLIQFQNNGVVDDSQLPKDRFSAERLKGVDSTLKIQPAKLEDSAVYLCASSYPSGGPSNEQFFGPGTRLTVL.

This clonotype has at least ten counts. The chain uses TRBV2 and TRBJ1-6; no definite D call. This CDR3 spans 15 amino acids. Germline-derived CDR1 and CDR2 are SNHLY and FYNNEI. Trimming removed 8 bases at V and 6 bases at J, with 17 bases between. The CDR3 reads CASPTGGGINSPLHF. The CDR3 nucleotides are TGTGCCAGCCCTACTGGAGGTGGGATTAATTCACCCCTCCACTTT. Full variable domain (rest looked up from reference TRBV2 and TRBJ1-6): EPEVTQTPSHQVTQMGQEVILRCVPISNHLYFYWYRQILGQKVEFLVSFYNNEISEKSEIFDDQFSVERPDGSNFTLKIRSTKLEDSAMYFCASPTGGGINSPLHFGNGTRLTVT.

This clonotype came up a few times. The chain carries TRBV18 and TRBJ2-2; no clear D gene. V lost 4 bases, J lost 7 bases, and 13 bases lay in between. CDR1 is KGHSH and CDR2 is LQKENI in the germline V gene. CDR3 length: 14 residues. CDR3 residues: CASSRGNDGGELFF. DNA for the CDR3: TGTGCCAGCTCACGGGGAAACGATGGCGGGGAGCTGTTTTTT.

This chain links TRBV7-3 with TRBJ1-2; D is perhaps TRBD1 (5 bases). Germline V CDR1 and CDR2: SGHTA, FQGTGA. The CDR3 is 12 amino acids. The V gene lost 5 bases and the J gene lost 10 bases, with 14 bases spanning the gap. This CDR3 reads CASSQGSGVYTF. In nucleotides, the CDR3 is TGTGCCAGCAGCCAGGGATCGGGAGTCTACACCTTC. Based on the CDR3 plus reference TRBV7-3 and TRBJ1-2, the full variable domain is GAGVSQTPSNKVTEKGKYVELRCDPISGHTALYWYRQSLGQGPEFLIYFQGTGAADDSGLPNDRFFAVRPEGSVSTLKIQRTERGDSAVYLCASSQGSGVYTFGSGTRLTVV.

This sequence joins TRBV5-1 and TRBJ2-7, with D unresolved. CDR1 SGHRS and CDR2 YFSETQ come from the germline V gene. The CDR3 has 14 residues. V lost 4 bases and J 2 bases, leaving 13 bases between the germline ends. The DNA for the CDR3 is TGCGCCAGCAGCCCTGGACCGAGCCCCTACGAGCAGTACTTC. Translated, it gives CASSPGPSPYEQYF.

This clonotype has ten or more counts. The CDR3 nucleotides are TGCGCCAGCAGCCAAGATGCGGACAGGCGGAATTATGGCTACACCTTC. This encodes CASSQDADRRNYGYTF. The chain links TRBV4-1 to TRBJ1-2; 7 nucleotides agree with TRBD1. V lost 0 bases, J lost 5 bases, and 9 bases stayed unmatched. This CDR3 has 16 amino acids. Germline V gene sequence: CDR1 MGHRA, CDR2 YSYEKL.

In its sample, this clonotype was seen many times. V usage is TRBV24-1 and J usage is TRBJ2-7; TRBD1 aligns across 7 bases. The CDR3 length is 15 residues. Germline-derived CDR1 and CDR2 are KGHDR and SFDVKD. V lost 4 bases, J lost 2 bases, and 7 bases stayed unmatched. The CDR3 DNA reads as TGTGCCACCAGTGACCTGACAGGGTTCCCCTACGAGCAGTACTTC. Its translation: CATSDLTGFPYEQYF.

This CDR3 is CASSPDNNQPQHF. CDR3 sequence (DNA): TGTGCCAGCAGCCCGGACAATAATCAGCCCCAGCATTTT. The rearrangement uses TRBV7-9 and TRBJ1-5; D might be TRBD1 (5 bases). The CDR3 consists of 13 residues. The ends were cut back, 5 bases at V and 4 bases at J, with 9 bases in the middle. Germline lookup yields CDR1 SEHNR and CDR2 FQNEAQ (reference sequence).

Of note for this clonotype: Without the conserved terminal phenylalanine or tryptophan, this CDR3 likely stems from a read error. This chain connects TRBV6-2 or TRBV6-3 to TRBJ1-5; tentatively, D is TRBD1 (5 bases). Germline lookup yields CDR1 MNHEY and CDR2 SVGEGT. The CDR3 covers 13 residues. V dropped 2 bases and J dropped 6 bases, with 8 bases sitting between them. The CDR3 bases are TGTGCCAGCAGTTACACAGGAGGTCAGCCCCAGCATGTT. Protein sequence: CASSYTGGQPQHV.

This clonotype has more than one count but fewer than ten. The rearrangement joins TRBV2 to TRBJ2-7; 9 nucleotides align to TRBD2. Losses at the gene ends were 5 bases for V and 4 bases for J; bases not matched to a gene: 9. The CDR3 covers 15 residues. CDR1 is SNHLY and CDR2 is FYNNEI in the germline V gene. In DNA form, the CDR3 reads TGTGCCAGCAGTTGGCAGGGCGCGGGGGGGTACGAGCAGTACTTC. Translated, it gives CASSWQGAGGYEQYF.

This chain uses TRBV6-5 with TRBJ1-1; D remains unclear. Trimming shortened V by 4 bases and J by 6 bases, and 15 bases separated the two germline ends. The CDR3 loop spans 14 amino acids. Germline values: CDR1 MNHEY, CDR2 SVGAGI. The CDR3 protein is CASSLTLNDAEAFF. In DNA form, the CDR3 reads TGTGCCAGCAGTTTGACCCTAAACGACGCTGAAGCTTTCTTT.

This clonotype occurred many times. The chain combines TRBV24-1 with TRBJ2-5, with D tentatively TRBD1 (5 bases). Per the germline V gene, CDR1 is KGHDR and CDR2 is SFDVKD. This CDR3 has 13 residues. The ends were cut back, 2 bases at V and 3 bases at J, with 6 bases in the middle. Here the CDR3 DNA reads TGTGCCACCAGTGATTCGACAGAAGAGACCCAGTACTTC. It encodes CATSDSTEETQYF.

The sample holds many counts of this clonotype. This chain connects TRBV3-1 to TRBJ1-1; a possible D gene is TRBD1 (5 bases). Germline V gene data show CDR1 as LGHDT and CDR2 as YNNKEL (reference sequence). The CDR3 totals 15 residues. V gave up 2 bases and J gave up 0 bases, with 10 bases separating them. The DNA for the CDR3 is TGTGCCAGCAGCCAACGGGGACCGATGAACACTGAAGCTTTCTTT. Its protein product is CASSQRGPMNTEAFF.

This clonotype has just a few counts. V is TRBV3-1 and J is TRBJ2-5, with TRBD2 matching over 13 bases. CDR1 and CDR2 (germline): LGHDT, YNNKEL (reference sequence). Trimming cost V 4 bases and J 4 bases; bases outside gene matches: 6. This CDR3 is 16 amino acids long. The CDR3 region has the DNA TGTGCCAGCAGCCTCCGGACTAGCGGGGGTGGAGAGACCCAGTACTTC. It is translated as CASSLRTSGGGETQYF.

This clonotype showed up many times. The rearrangement uses TRBV29-1 and TRBJ2-5, with 15 bases aligning to TRBD2. The germline V gene encodes CDR1 SQVTM and CDR2 ANQGSEA. The CDR3 is 14 amino acids. Losses at the gene ends were 7 bases for V and 5 bases for J; bases not matched to a gene: 5. The CDR3 here is CSGGLAGGRETQYF. CDR3 sequence (DNA): TGCAGCGGGGGACTAGCGGGGGGCCGTGAGACCCAGTACTTC.

This clonotype was counted ten times or more. The chain joins TRBV12-3 or TRBV12-4 to TRBJ1-1, with D possibly matching TRBD1 (5 bases). V lost 11 bases, J lost 5 bases, and 24 bases lay in between. CDR3 length equals 15 residues. CDR3 sequence: CASTGRGRGTTEAFF. In DNA, the CDR3 is TGTGCCTCCACGGGGAGGGGAAGGGGTACGACTGAAGCTTTCTTT.

The chain carries TRBV7-6 and TRBJ1-2; D possibly corresponds to TRBD1 (5 bases). Between the trimmed V and J ends, which lost 5 bases and 3 bases, there was a span of 13 bases. The CDR3 has 14 amino acids. Germline V CDR1 and CDR2: SGHVS, FNYEAQ. CDR3 bases: TGTGCCAGCAGCCTGGGACCGCTTTACTATGGCTACACCTTC. It specifies CASSLGPLYYGYTF. Based on the CDR3 plus reference TRBV7-6 and TRBJ1-2, the full variable domain is GAGVSQSPRYKVTKRGQDVALRCDPISGHVSLYWYRQALGQGPEFLTYFNYEAQQDKSGLPNDRFSAERPEGSISTLTIQRTEQRDSAMYRCASSLGPLYYGYTFGSGTRLTVV.

This clonotype was seen more than once but under ten times. This rearrangement joins TRBV3-1 to TRBJ2-7, with 9 positions matching TRBD1. CDR1 is LGHDT and CDR2 is YNNKEL in the germline V gene (reference sequence). The length of the CDR3 is 15 residues. Unmatched junction bases numbered 9, after V lost 3 bases and J lost 6 bases. The CDR3 loop is CASSQRGTGKREQYF. For the CDR3, the DNA is TGTGCCAGCAGCCAGCGGGGGACAGGGAAACGCGAGCAGTACTTC.